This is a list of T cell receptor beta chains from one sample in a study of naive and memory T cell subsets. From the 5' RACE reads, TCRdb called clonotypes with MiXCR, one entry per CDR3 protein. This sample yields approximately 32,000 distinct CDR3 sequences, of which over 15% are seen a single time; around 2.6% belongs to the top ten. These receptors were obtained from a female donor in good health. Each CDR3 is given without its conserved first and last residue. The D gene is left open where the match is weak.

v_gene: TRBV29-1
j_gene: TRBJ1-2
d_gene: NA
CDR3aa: SVGAGYGYT

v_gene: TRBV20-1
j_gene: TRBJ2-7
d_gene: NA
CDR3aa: SAGKDQQQY

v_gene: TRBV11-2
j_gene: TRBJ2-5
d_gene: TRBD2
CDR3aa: ASSLGLAGGPYETQY

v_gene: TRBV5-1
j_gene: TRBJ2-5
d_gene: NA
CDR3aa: ASSTSKETQY

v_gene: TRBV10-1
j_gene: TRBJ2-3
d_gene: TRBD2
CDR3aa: ASSETSGGTDTQY

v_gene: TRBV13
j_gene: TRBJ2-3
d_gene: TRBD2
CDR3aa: ASSSQRGAFTDTQY

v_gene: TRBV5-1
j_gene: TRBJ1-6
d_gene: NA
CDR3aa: ASSLDQAVSPLH

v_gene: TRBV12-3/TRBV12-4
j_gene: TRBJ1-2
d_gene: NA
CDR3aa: ASSQTRSARVSAGYT

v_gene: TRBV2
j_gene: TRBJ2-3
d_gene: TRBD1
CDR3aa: ASSPTGGPTDTQY

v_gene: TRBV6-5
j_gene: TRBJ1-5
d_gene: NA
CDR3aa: ASSSDIQEPQH

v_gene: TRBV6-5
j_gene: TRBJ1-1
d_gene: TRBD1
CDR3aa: ASLNRQGGNTEAF

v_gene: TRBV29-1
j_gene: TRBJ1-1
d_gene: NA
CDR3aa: SVEVGHSNTEAF

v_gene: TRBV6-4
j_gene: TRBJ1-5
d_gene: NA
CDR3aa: ASSESGSNQPQH

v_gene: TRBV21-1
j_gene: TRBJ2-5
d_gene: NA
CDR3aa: ASSNPTRGAYETQY

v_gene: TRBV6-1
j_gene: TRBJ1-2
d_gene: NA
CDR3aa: ASSWEVNYGYT

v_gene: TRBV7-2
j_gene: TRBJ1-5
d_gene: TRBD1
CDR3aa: ASSISGTEVNQPQH

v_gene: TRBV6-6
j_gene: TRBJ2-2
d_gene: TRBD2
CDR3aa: ASSSLAGGGELF

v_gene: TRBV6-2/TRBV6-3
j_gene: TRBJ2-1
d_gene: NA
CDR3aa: ASIQTPGDEQF

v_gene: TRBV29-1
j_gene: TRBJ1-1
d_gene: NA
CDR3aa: SVDRHREVGAF

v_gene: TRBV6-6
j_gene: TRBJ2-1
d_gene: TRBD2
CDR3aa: ASSYPSGEHNEQF

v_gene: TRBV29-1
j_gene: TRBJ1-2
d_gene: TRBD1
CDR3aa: SAPKSTGRGYT

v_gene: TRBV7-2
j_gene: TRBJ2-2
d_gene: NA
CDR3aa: ASSLGPGSTGELF

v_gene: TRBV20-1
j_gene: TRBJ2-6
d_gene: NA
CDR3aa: SAREPQQGIDSGANVLT